The 25 T cell receptor beta chains listed next were all sequenced from one sample in a study of blood T cells in healthy people across ages. A second PCR of about 7 to 12 cycles used a sample-barcoded 5' primer and a J-beta primer mix. One entry per CDR3 protein, called by TCRdb with MiXCR from the 5' RACE reads. The table lists roughly 730,000 distinct CDR3 sequences, approximately 60% of them singletons. Sequenced input: blood. These receptors originate from a man aged 40-50 years in good health.

The rearrangement joins TRBV20-1 to TRBJ2-3, with 8 bases fitting TRBD2. After removal of 0 bases from V and 3 bases from J, the junction contained 5 bases not matched to a gene. Germline loops: CDR1 DFQATT, CDR2 SNEGSKA (reference sequence). This CDR3 comprises 15 residues. The CDR3 sequence: CSARDKASGTDTQYF. DNA for the CDR3: TGCAGTGCTAGAGATAAGGCTAGCGGGACAGATACGCAGTATTTT.

The J gene is TRBJ2-3, the V gene TRBV6-6; D call uncertain. V gave up 5 bases and J gave up 2 bases, with 14 bases separating them. This CDR3 is 15 amino acids long. Per the germline V gene, CDR1 is MNHNY and CDR2 is SVGAGI (reference sequence). The CDR3 sequence: CASSLLPVFTDTQYF. The CDR3 region has the DNA TGTGCCAGCAGTCTACTTCCGGTTTTCACAGATACGCAGTATTTT.

This clonotype was counted many times. The V gene is TRBV5-1, the J gene TRBJ2-7; 8 bases match TRBD1. Germline V gives CDR1 SGHRS, CDR2 YFSETQ. V lost 2 bases and J lost 6; bases outside the gene matches: 7. The CDR3 contains 14 residues. The DNA for the CDR3 is TGCGCCAGCAGCTTCGGCGGACAGGGTACCGAGCAGTACTTC. Translation: CASSFGGQGTEQYF.

The gene calls are TRBV28 and TRBJ1-5; maybe TRBD1 (5 bases). Germline V CDR1 and CDR2: MDHEN, SYDVKM. Between the trimmed V and J ends, which lost 7 bases and 1 base, there was a span of 11 bases. The CDR3 runs 14 residues. The CDR3 loop is CASTPGGSNQPQHF. CDR3 nucleotides: TGTGCCAGCACCCCCGGGGGAAGCAATCAGCCCCAGCATTTT.

The rearrangement uses TRBV11-2 and TRBJ2-7; D is perhaps TRBD2 (7 bases). The CDR3 loop spans 13 amino acids. Trimming stripped 5 bases from V and 5 bases from J, with 13 bases between. Germline V CDR1 and CDR2: SGHAT, FQNNGV. CDR3 coding DNA: TGTGCCAGCAGCGTACGGGGGGCCGACGAGCAGTACTTC. It encodes CASSVRGADEQYF. Based on the CDR3 plus reference TRBV11-2 and TRBJ2-7, the full variable domain is EAGVAQSPRYKIIEKRQSVAFWCNPISGHATLYWYQQILGQGPKLLIQFQNNGVVDDSQLPKDRFSAERLKGVDSTLKIQPAKLEDSAVYLCASSVRGADEQYFGPGTRLTVT.

Turning to this clonotype: A read error may be the cause here, since a much bigger clone is one base away. V is TRBV4-3 and J is TRBJ2-5; TRBD2 is a possible D gene (6 bases). Deletions cut 1 base from V and 11 bases from J, with 17 bases between. The germline V gene has CDR1 LGHNA and CDR2 YSLEER. This CDR3 has 14 amino acids. Written as DNA, the CDR3 is TGCGCCAGCAGCCAAGGGACTATTGGCAATGAGCAGTACTTC. Translation gives CASSQGTIGNEQYF.

This clonotype has only a few counts. The chain has TRBV5-1 and TRBJ2-3, with 11 bases aligning to TRBD2. The ends lost 4 bases at V and 4 bases at J; junction bases unmatched: 20. Per germline, CDR1 SGHRS and CDR2 YFSETQ. The CDR3 consists of 20 residues. The CDR3: CASSLRTSGLGSSRADTQYF. CDR3 nucleotides: TGCGCCAGCAGCCTCAGGACTAGCGGGCTCGGTTCGAGTAGGGCAGATACGCAGTATTTT.

The rearrangement joins TRBV7-8 to TRBJ1-4; a possible D gene is TRBD1 (6 bases). This CDR3 has 17 residues. Germline V lookup: CDR1 SGHVS, CDR2 FQNEAQ. The V gene lost 6 bases and the J gene lost 6 bases, with 23 bases spanning the gap. In DNA, the CDR3 is TGTGCCAGCAGTCGCGGAGCTGCAGGGGAGTTTTATGAAAAACTGTTTTTT. Translated: CASSRGAAGEFYEKLFF.

Points on this clonotype: The junction departs from the called germline gene at one end, perhaps through a read error. The rearrangement links TRBV27 to TRBJ1-2; 9 nucleotides align to TRBD1. The germline CDR1 and CDR2 sequences are MNHEY and SMNVEV (reference sequence). The CDR3 sequence is 16 residues long. The CDR3 reads CASSPLFGTGSYDYTF. The DNA for the CDR3 is TGTGCCAGCAGTCCCCTTTTTGGGACAGGGTCCTATGACTACACCTTC.

This clonotype was detected only a few times. The chain uses TRBV6-5 and TRBJ1-1, with 7 bases matching TRBD1. From germline, CDR1 is MNHEY and CDR2 SVGAGI. The CDR3 sequence is 13 residues long. The junction had 12 bases not matched to a gene; V was cut back by 8 bases and J by 9 bases. The CDR3 bases are TGTGCCAGCTCAACCGACAGGGCCTTTCAAGCTTTCTTT. Translation: CASSTDRAFQAFF.

This clonotype was counted a few times. The chain combines TRBV27 with TRBJ2-3; TRBD1 might be the D (6 bases). The germline CDR1 and CDR2 sequences are MNHEY and SMNVEV (reference sequence). V was pared by 8 bases and J by 2 bases, with 14 bases between. This CDR3 region has 14 residues. The DNA of the CDR3 is TGTGCCAGCGCCCGGACAGATCTCACAGATACGCAGTATTTT. Translated: CASARTDLTDTQYF.

The sample holds a few counts of this clonotype. The gene calls are TRBV7-6 and TRBJ2-3, with 7 bases lining up with TRBD2. The CDR3 has 17 amino acids. The germline V gene has CDR1 SGHVS and CDR2 FNYEAQ. Trimming at V came to 3 bases and at J to 8 bases, leaving 17 bases not matched to a gene. This chain's CDR3 is CASSFTSTTERGATQYF. DNA for the CDR3: TGTGCCAGCAGCTTTACTTCAACAACTGAGCGGGGAGCTACGCAGTATTTT.

CDR3 bases: TGTGCCAGCATAGGACAGGGATTATCTGGGGCCAACGTCCTGACTTTC. It codes for CASIGQGLSGANVLTF. V is TRBV28 and J is TRBJ2-6; 8 positions match TRBD1. V trimming: 7 bases; J trimming: 1 base; junction bases outside the gene matches: 6. The CDR3 consists of 16 residues. The germline V gene encodes CDR1 MDHEN and CDR2 SYDVKM.

The chain uses TRBV6-2 or TRBV6-3 and TRBJ2-7; weak D call: TRBD2 (6 bases). CDR1 MNHEY and CDR2 SVGEGT come from the germline V gene. Deletions cut 5 bases from V and 1 base from J, with 21 bases between. The CDR3 consists of 17 residues. CDR3 nucleotides: TGTGCCAGCAGTAAAAGCTGGGGAGGTGGGCCATCCTACGAGCAGTACTTC. This gives the protein CASSKSWGGGPSYEQYF.

The chain carries TRBV2 and TRBJ1-2; the D is unclear. Germline V gene sequence: CDR1 SNHLY, CDR2 FYNNEI. The V gene lost 7 bases and the J gene lost 0 bases, with 9 bases spanning the gap. The CDR3 consists of 13 residues. CDR3: CASTQVANYGYTF. The CDR3 region has the DNA TGTGCCAGCACACAAGTAGCTAACTATGGCTACACCTTC.

V is TRBV14 and J is TRBJ2-7, with D perhaps matching TRBD1 (5 bases). Germline V gene sequence: CDR1 SGHDN, CDR2 FVKESK. V was trimmed by 4 bases and J by 3 bases, leaving 13 bases between them. The CDR3 totals 14 residues. In DNA, the CDR3 is TGTGCCAGCAGCCTCATCCCAGGGATCTACGAGCAGTACTTC. It is translated as CASSLIPGIYEQYF.

The chain employs TRBV27 and TRBJ1-2; D is possibly TRBD1 (5 bases). CDR3 length: 16 amino acids. Germline V gene data show CDR1 as MNHEY and CDR2 as SMNVEV (reference sequence). The ends were cut back, 2 bases at V and 6 bases at J, with 19 bases in the middle. CDR3 sequence: CASSLQGDQGRHGYTF. CDR3 bases: TGTGCCAGCAGTTTACAAGGGGACCAAGGGCGTCATGGCTACACCTTC.

Note on this clonotype: One end of the junction fails to match germline, which may point to a read error. The chain couples TRBV7-2 to TRBJ1-6; D gene uncertain. Germline V gene data show CDR1 as SGHTA and CDR2 as FQGNSA. The CDR3 is 14 residues long. CDR3 loop: CASSSDPNNSPLHF. CDR3 in DNA: TGCGCCAGCAGCTCGGACCCGAATAATTCACCCCTCCACTTT.

This clonotype was counted between two and nine times. The CDR3 nucleotides are TGTGCCAGCATGGGCCTAGCGGGAGTTTTGACTGGGGCCAACGTCCTGACTTTC. Translating it yields CASMGLAGVLTGANVLTF. This rearrangement joins TRBV6-2 or TRBV6-3 to TRBJ2-6, with TRBD2 identical over 10 bases. V shed 7 bases and J 2 bases; nucleotides not matched to a gene: 11. The V gene's germline CDR1 is MNHEY and CDR2 SVGEGT. This CDR3 comprises 18 residues.

Turning to this clonotype: The junction and the germline gene differ at one end; a read error may be behind it. This chain connects TRBV7-9 to TRBJ2-4; 7 bases align to TRBD1. The end of the DNA fits TRBJ2-7 better, so the J call may be wrong. Germline lookup yields CDR1 SEHNR and CDR2 FQNEAQ (reference sequence). The CDR3 length is 14 residues. CDR3 loop: CASRSTGSSSEQYF. The CDR3 DNA reads TGTGCCAGCCGTTCGACAGGGAGCTCCTCCGAGCAGTACTTC.

The rearrangement links TRBV20-1 to TRBJ1-4; 7 nucleotides agree with TRBD1. The V and J ends lost 5 bases and 0 bases, in that order; junction bases with no gene match: 3. The CDR3 loop spans 14 amino acids. Germline assignment: CDR1 DFQATT and CDR2 SNEGSKA (reference sequence). CDR3 amino acids: CSAGDSSTNEKLFF. The CDR3 bases are TGCAGTGCTGGGGACAGTTCAACTAATGAAAAACTGTTTTTT.

This clonotype has a handful of counts. The V gene is TRBV3-1, the J gene TRBJ2-6; D remains ambiguous. This CDR3 is built from 16 residues. CDR1 and CDR2 from the germline V gene are LGHDT and YNNKEL (reference sequence). The V gene lost 3 bases and the J gene lost 0 bases, with 9 bases spanning the gap. The CDR3 loop reads CASSHLTYSGANVLTF. The CDR3 DNA reads TGTGCCAGCAGCCATCTCACTTACTCTGGGGCCAACGTCCTGACTTTC.

The genes are TRBV10-3 and TRBJ2-5; TRBD1 might be the D (5 bases). Trimming stripped 8 bases from V and 5 bases from J, with 12 bases between. The CDR3 totals 12 residues. Germline V gives CDR1 ENHRY, CDR2 SYGVKD. As DNA, the CDR3 is TGTGCCATCGGGGAAGCAGGGGAGACCCAGTACTTC. Amino acids: CAIGEAGETQYF.

The chain recombines TRBV20-1 with TRBJ2-7, with TRBD1 matching over 7 bases. Per the germline V gene, CDR1 is DFQATT and CDR2 is SNEGSKA (reference sequence). V lost 6 bases, J lost 5 bases, and 13 bases stayed unmatched. The CDR3 contains 14 residues. CDR3 sequence (DNA): TGCAGTGCACCAGACAGGGCAGGGTGGGACGAGCAGTACTTC. Its protein product is CSAPDRAGWDEQYF.

This clonotype occurred a few times. The CDR3 is CASSLLGTGVTEAFF. The CDR3 DNA reads TGTGCCAGCAGCTTACTCGGGACAGGGGTCACTGAAGCTTTCTTT. The rearrangement uses TRBV7-2 and TRBJ1-1; 10 bases map to TRBD1. V shed 2 bases, J shed 4 bases, and the junction held 4 bases outside the gene matches. Germline CDR1 is SGHTA and CDR2 is FQGNSA. The CDR3 has 15 amino acids.